One sample yielded the 30 T cell receptor beta chains listed below, sequenced in a study of T-cell memory formation after mild COVID-19. One entry per CDR3 protein results from TCRdb running MiXCR on the 5' RACE reads. Among around 450,000 distinct CDR3 sequences listed, roughly 26% were seen once. The sequenced sample consisted of PBMCs or a T cell subset sorted from them (not recorded which). These receptors were collected from an adult woman who had mild COVID-19 (a few samples of this study predate the infection). Cell type and time point are not known.

This sequence joins TRBV6-5 and TRBJ1-5, with 7 bases lining up with TRBD1. Germline lookup yields CDR1 MNHEY and CDR2 SVGAGI. CDR3 length: 14 amino acids. Losses at the gene ends were 6 bases for V and 2 bases for J; bases not matched to a gene: 4. CDR3 sequence: CASRPRGGNQPQHF. The CDR3 region has the DNA TGTGCCAGCAGACCCAGGGGGGGCAATCAGCCCCAGCATTTT.

The sample holds a few counts of this clonotype. V usage is TRBV20-1 and J usage is TRBJ2-4; 10 nucleotides match TRBD1. The V segment lost 1 base and the J segment 8 bases; nucleotides outside the gene matches: 11. CDR1 is DFQATT and CDR2 is SNEGSKA in the germline V gene (reference sequence). CDR3 length: 16 amino acids. This chain's CDR3 is CSARGRGTGVSDIQYF. In DNA, the CDR3 is TGCAGTGCTAGAGGGCGGGGGACAGGGGTTTCGGACATTCAGTACTTC.

This clonotype appeared once. This sequence joins TRBV5-1 and TRBJ2-7; D not certain. The CDR3 contains 15 residues. Germline V gene lookup returns CDR1 SGHRS and CDR2 YFSETQ. V was pared by 4 bases and J by 0 bases, with 14 bases between. CDR3 coding DNA: TGCGCCAGCAGCCCTTCTCCCACCGTCTCCTACGAGCAGTACTTC. Translation gives CASSPSPTVSYEQYF.

The chain links TRBV24-1 to TRBJ2-5; D ambiguous. This CDR3 spans 13 amino acids. Germline values: CDR1 KGHDR, CDR2 SFDVKD. Trimming left V 5 bases short and J 3 bases short, with 9 bases between. The CDR3 nucleotides read TGTGCCACCAGTGTAACACCCGAAGAGACCCAGTACTTC. Translated, it gives CATSVTPEETQYF.

This clonotype has more than one count but fewer than ten. The V call is TRBV7-2, the J call TRBJ2-5, with 10 bases aligning to TRBD2. This CDR3 spans 14 amino acids. V shed 5 bases, J shed 7 bases, and the junction held 7 bases outside the gene matches. Germline lookup yields CDR1 SGHTA and CDR2 FQGNSA. Written as DNA, the CDR3 is TGTGCCAGCAGCCGCGCAGCGGGAGGGATGACCCAGTACTTC. Amino acids: CASSRAAGGMTQYF.

CDR3 DNA: TGCGCCAGCAGCGGCCGGGGGGCCCCACAAGAGACCCAGTACTTC. As protein: CASSGRGAPQETQYF. The chain joins TRBV5-1 to TRBJ2-5; TRBD2 might be the D (7 bases). V lost 4 bases to trimming and J lost 2 bases, with 15 bases between them. CDR3 size: 15 residues. Per the germline V gene, CDR1 is SGHRS and CDR2 is YFSETQ.

The V call is TRBV29-1, the J call TRBJ1-5; D is unclear. The germline CDR1 and CDR2 sequences are SQVTM and ANQGSEA. The CDR3 runs 16 residues. The V and J ends lost 4 bases and 0 bases respectively, with 16 bases between them. The DNA of the CDR3 is TGCAGCGTTGGCCTTACTGGCGGGAATAGCAATCAGCCCCAGCATTTT. As protein: CSVGLTGGNSNQPQHF.

This clonotype was picked up a small number of times. The V gene is TRBV9, the J gene TRBJ2-1, with D possibly TRBD2 on 6 matching bases. This CDR3 region has 15 residues. CDR1 is SGDLS and CDR2 is YYNGEE in the germline V gene. V dropped 0 bases and J dropped 6 bases, with 13 bases sitting between them. CDR3 region: CASSVGGDSVNEQFF. CDR3 nucleotides: TGTGCCAGCAGCGTAGGCGGGGACTCAGTCAATGAGCAGTTCTTC. Full variable domain (outside the CDR3, taken from reference TRBV9 and TRBJ2-1): DSGVTQTPKHLITATGQRVTLRCSPRSGDLSVYWYQQSLDQGLQFLIQYYNGEERAKGNILERFSAQQFPDLHSELNLSSLELGDSALYFCASSVGGDSVNEQFFGPGTRLTVL.

The rearrangement joins TRBV2 to TRBJ2-3; 9 nucleotides agree with TRBD2. V trimming: 6 bases; J trimming: 4 bases; junction bases outside the gene matches: 11. Germline assignment: CDR1 SNHLY and CDR2 FYNNEI. This CDR3 is 16 amino acids long. The CDR3 region is CASRSPSGATSDTQYF. For the CDR3, the DNA is TGTGCCAGCAGATCCCCTAGCGGGGCGACTTCAGATACGCAGTATTTT.

This chain connects TRBV6-2 or TRBV6-3 to TRBJ2-6; D may be TRBD1 (5 bases). The germline gives CDR1 MNHEY, CDR2 SVGEGT. The ends were cut back, 2 bases at V and 0 bases at J, with 17 bases in the middle. This CDR3 has 19 amino acids. The DNA of the CDR3 is TGTGCCAGCAGTTACGGTCTGGGGCAGGGAAACTCTGGGGCCAACGTCCTGACTTTC. Protein sequence: CASSYGLGQGNSGANVLTF.

CDR3 coding DNA: TGTGCCACCAGTGACTGGACGACAGGGAGGAATGAGCAGTTCTTC. Amino acids: CATSDWTTGRNEQFF. The V and J genes are TRBV24-1 and TRBJ2-1, with a weak D call TRBD1 (7 bases). The CDR3 runs to 15 residues. Germline V lookup: CDR1 KGHDR, CDR2 SFDVKD. Trimming shortened V by 4 bases and J by 7 bases, and 16 bases separated the two germline ends.

This clonotype was picked up a small number of times. This chain links TRBV6-1 with TRBJ2-4; perhaps TRBD1 as D (6 bases). Looked up from germline, CDR1 is MNHNS and CDR2 is SASEGT. The length of the CDR3 is 13 residues. Trimming took 6 bases from V and 8 from J, leaving 14 bases between them. This CDR3 is CASRTQGWDIQYF. DNA for the CDR3: TGTGCCAGCAGAACCCAGGGGTGGGACATTCAGTACTTC.

Only a few counts were recorded for this clonotype. The chain carries TRBV7-9 and TRBJ2-1; D remains unclear. The CDR3 is made up of 13 amino acids. Trimming took 3 bases from V and 2 from J, leaving 5 bases between them. From germline, CDR1 is SEHNR and CDR2 FQNEAQ (reference sequence). Written as DNA, the CDR3 is TGTGCCAGCAGCTTCCCCACCTACAATGAGCAGTTCTTC. Its protein product is CASSFPTYNEQFF.

This rearrangement joins TRBV12-3 or TRBV12-4 to TRBJ1-3; tentatively, D is TRBD1 (6 bases). Trimming pared 4 bases from V and 0 bases from J, leaving 13 bases between. The CDR3 spans 16 residues. The CDR3 is CASSSGHLVSGNTIYF. CDR3 sequence (DNA): TGTGCCAGCAGTTCGGGACACCTAGTCTCTGGAAACACCATATATTTT.

In DNA form, the CDR3 reads TGTGCCAGCAGCTTACAGGGGCCCACAGATACGCAGTATTTT. Residues: CASSLQGPTDTQYF. The chain employs TRBV7-9 and TRBJ2-3, with D possibly TRBD1 on 6 matching bases. Per the germline V gene, CDR1 is SEHNR and CDR2 is FQNEAQ (reference sequence). V shed 2 bases and J shed 2 bases, with 8 bases lying between them. The CDR3 contains 14 residues. The variable domain in full, completed from reference TRBV7-9 and TRBJ2-3, reads DTGVSQNPRHKITKRGQNVTFRCDPISEHNRLYWYRQTLGQGPEFLTYFQNEAQLEKSRLLSDRFSAERPKGSFSTLEIQRTEQGDSAMYLCASSLQGPTDTQYFGPGTRLTVL.

The chain joins TRBV6-2 or TRBV6-3 to TRBJ2-3; possible D gene TRBD2, 6 bases. The CDR3 totals 16 residues. Deletions cut 2 bases from V and 5 bases from J, with 17 bases between. Germline CDR1 is MNHEY and CDR2 is SVGEGT. CDR3 loop: CASSYGVRLARDTQYF. DNA of the CDR3: TGTGCCAGCAGTTACGGAGTGCGTCTAGCGAGAGATACGCAGTATTTT.

J is TRBJ2-1 and V is TRBV6-2 or TRBV6-3; 14 bases align to TRBD2. The CDR3 length is 15 residues. Germline lookup yields CDR1 MNHEY and CDR2 SVGEGT. After removal of 5 bases from V and 7 bases from J, the junction contained 4 bases not matched to a gene. CDR3 DNA: TGTGCCAGCAGTCCTCGGACTAGCGGGAGGAATGAGCAGTTCTTC. It yields the protein CASSPRTSGRNEQFF.

A few counts support this clonotype. The rearrangement joins TRBV9 to TRBJ2-1; TRBD2 agrees at 11 bases. Germline CDR1 reads SGDLS; CDR2 reads YYNGEE. Trimming took 4 bases from V and 9 from J; bases not matched to a gene: 3. The CDR3 spans 13 residues. The CDR3 sequence is CASSTTSGGEQFF. In DNA form, the CDR3 reads TGTGCCAGCAGCACCACTAGCGGGGGTGAGCAGTTCTTC.

The chain is built from TRBV20-1 and TRBJ2-7; 9 positions match TRBD2. CDR3 size: 13 residues. Germline V gene lookup returns CDR1 DFQATT and CDR2 SNEGSKA (reference sequence). The trim removed 3 bases at V and 3 bases at J, leaving 3 bases unmatched. The chain's CDR3 is CSASAGGLYEQYF. For the CDR3, the DNA is TGCAGTGCTAGCGCGGGGGGGCTCTACGAGCAGTACTTC.

This clonotype came up a few times. This chain connects TRBV5-6 to TRBJ2-4; 7 bases match TRBD1. The J segment lost 3 bases and the V segment lost 2 bases, leaving 5 bases of the junction unmatched. The CDR3 has 15 amino acids. Germline CDR1 and CDR2: SGHDT and YYEEEE. The CDR3 nucleotides read TGTGCCAGCAGCTTACCTGGACAGGTCAAAAACATTCAGTACTTC. Translated: CASSLPGQVKNIQYF.

Only a few counts were recorded for this clonotype. The genes are TRBV29-1 and TRBJ2-1; 7 bases are shared with TRBD1. CDR3 length equals 14 residues. Trimming cost V 2 bases and J 8 bases; bases outside gene matches: 9. Looked up from germline, CDR1 is SQVTM and CDR2 is ANQGSEA. The DNA of the CDR3 is TGCAGCGTTGAACGTCAGGGGGTGGACGATGAGCAGTTCTTC. Its protein is CSVERQGVDDEQFF.

V gene TRBV3-1 combines with J gene TRBJ1-1; a possible D gene is TRBD1 (5 bases). CDR1 is LGHDT and CDR2 is YNNKEL in the germline V gene (reference sequence). This CDR3 is built from 14 residues. V dropped 1 base and J dropped 3 bases, with 9 bases sitting between them. The CDR3: CASSQGGGDTEAFF. CDR3 DNA sequence: TGTGCCAGCAGCCAAGGGGGAGGGGACACTGAAGCTTTCTTT.

This clonotype was counted between two and nine times. The rearrangement joins TRBV29-1 to TRBJ2-7; 9 nucleotides align to TRBD2. Trimming took 8 bases from V and 2 from J; bases not matched to a gene: 7. Germline CDR1 and CDR2: SQVTM and ANQGSEA. The CDR3 runs 13 residues. The CDR3 loop reads CSTLAGAAYEQYF. The CDR3 region has the DNA TGCAGCACCTTAGCGGGAGCGGCCTACGAGCAGTACTTC.

This clonotype came up a few times. The chain employs TRBV4-1 and TRBJ2-7; the D call may be TRBD1 or TRBD2 (6 bases each). This CDR3 spans 16 amino acids. Trimming left V 3 bases short and J 3 bases short, with 18 bases between. Germline CDR1 reads MGHRA; CDR2 reads YSYEKL. The CDR3 sequence is CASSQGGRSIGYEQYF. The DNA for the CDR3 is TGCGCCAGCAGCCAGGGGGGCCGATCCATCGGCTACGAGCAGTACTTC.

V usage is TRBV5-1 and J usage is TRBJ2-2; perhaps D is TRBD1 or TRBD2 (5 bases each). V dropped 3 bases and J dropped 3 bases, with 12 bases sitting between them. The CDR3 length is 15 residues. In germline, CDR1 is SGHRS, CDR2 YFSETQ. CDR3 sequence: CASSSGASYTGELFF. The CDR3 coding sequence is TGCGCCAGCAGCTCCGGGGCTAGCTACACCGGGGAGCTGTTTTTT.

There are a few counts of this clonotype. This chain joins TRBV7-9 and TRBJ2-2; D remains unclear. The CDR3 runs to 15 residues. Trimming removed 0 bases at V and 2 bases at J, with 7 bases between. Germline V gives CDR1 SEHNR, CDR2 FQNEAQ (reference sequence). The DNA of the CDR3 is TGTGCCAGCAGCTTAGCGCTGATTAACACCGGGGAGCTGTTTTTT. Amino acids: CASSLALINTGELFF.

The chain carries TRBV12-3 or TRBV12-4 and TRBJ2-7; a possible D gene is TRBD2 (5 bases). The CDR3 extends over 15 amino acids. Trimming stripped 8 bases from V and 0 bases from J, with 17 bases between. CDR3 coding DNA: TGTGCCAGCTCTCGGTGGAGGCCGGGCTCCTACGAGCAGTACTTC. Protein sequence: CASSRWRPGSYEQYF.

V is TRBV9 and J is TRBJ2-1; D may match TRBD1 or TRBD2 (6 bases each). CDR1 is SGDLS, CDR2 YYNGEE, per germline. This CDR3 is 16 amino acids long. V gave up 1 base and J gave up 6 bases, with 17 bases separating them. The CDR3 DNA reads TGTGCCAGCAGCGTACCTCGGACGGAGGGGGGCAATGAGCAGTTCTTC. This sequence encodes CASSVPRTEGGNEQFF.

The chain joins TRBV15 to TRBJ2-2; D perhaps matches TRBD1 (6 bases). Germline V gene sequence: CDR1 LNHNV, CDR2 YYDKDF (reference sequence). Trimming cost V 6 bases and J 3 bases, with 17 bases left between them. CDR3 length: 16 amino acids. CDR3 nucleotide sequence: TGTGCCACCAGTACCGACAGGATCGAGGACACCGGGGAGCTGTTTTTT. Translation gives CATSTDRIEDTGELFF.

This clonotype was observed a handful of times. This rearrangement joins TRBV9 to TRBJ1-2; 10 nucleotides line up with TRBD1. V trimming: 0 bases; J trimming: 5 bases; junction bases outside the gene matches: 4. Germline values: CDR1 SGDLS, CDR2 YYNGEE. CDR3 length equals 15 residues. The chain's CDR3 is CASSVEGQGSYGYTF. CDR3 bases: TGTGCCAGCAGCGTAGAGGGACAGGGGTCTTATGGCTACACCTTC.